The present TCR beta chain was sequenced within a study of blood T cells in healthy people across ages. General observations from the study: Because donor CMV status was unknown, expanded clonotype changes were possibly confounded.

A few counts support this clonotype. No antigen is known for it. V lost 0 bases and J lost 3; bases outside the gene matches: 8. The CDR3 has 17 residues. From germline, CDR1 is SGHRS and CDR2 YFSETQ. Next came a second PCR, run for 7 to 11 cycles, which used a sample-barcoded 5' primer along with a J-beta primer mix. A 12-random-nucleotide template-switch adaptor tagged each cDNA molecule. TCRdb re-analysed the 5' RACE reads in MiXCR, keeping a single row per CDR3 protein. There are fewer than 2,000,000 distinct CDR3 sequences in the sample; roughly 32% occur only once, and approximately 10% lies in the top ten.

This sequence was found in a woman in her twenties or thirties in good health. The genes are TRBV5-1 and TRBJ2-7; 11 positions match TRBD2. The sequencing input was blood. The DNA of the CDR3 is TGCGCCAGCAGCTTGGACCCAACTAGCGGGAGTGTCTACGAGCAGTACTTC. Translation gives CASSLDPTSGSVYEQYF.